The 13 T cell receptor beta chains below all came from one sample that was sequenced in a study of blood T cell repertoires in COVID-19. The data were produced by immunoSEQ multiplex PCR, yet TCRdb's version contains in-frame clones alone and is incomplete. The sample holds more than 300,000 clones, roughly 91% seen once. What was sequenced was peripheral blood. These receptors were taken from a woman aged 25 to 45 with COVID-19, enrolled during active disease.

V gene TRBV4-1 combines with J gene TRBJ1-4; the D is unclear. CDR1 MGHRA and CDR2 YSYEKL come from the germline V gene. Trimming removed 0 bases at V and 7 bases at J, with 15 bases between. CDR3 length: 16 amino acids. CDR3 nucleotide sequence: TGCGCCAGCAGCCAAGATCCCCTGGCCCCCCGTGAAAAACTGTTTTTT. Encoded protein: CASSQDPLAPREKLFF.

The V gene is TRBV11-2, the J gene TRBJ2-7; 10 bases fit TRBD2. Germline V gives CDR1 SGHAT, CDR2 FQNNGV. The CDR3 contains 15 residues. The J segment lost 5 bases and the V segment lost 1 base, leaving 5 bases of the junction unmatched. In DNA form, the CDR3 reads TGTGCCAGCAGCTTAGGGCTAGCGGGGGCCAACGAGCAGTACTTC. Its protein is CASSLGLAGANEQYF. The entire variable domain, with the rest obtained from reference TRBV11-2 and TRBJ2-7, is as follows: EAGVAQSPRYKIIEKRQSVAFWCNPISGHATLYWYQQILGQGPKLLIQFQNNGVVDDSQLPKDRFSAERLKGVDSTLKIQPAKLEDSAVYLCASSLGLAGANEQYFGPGTRLTVT.

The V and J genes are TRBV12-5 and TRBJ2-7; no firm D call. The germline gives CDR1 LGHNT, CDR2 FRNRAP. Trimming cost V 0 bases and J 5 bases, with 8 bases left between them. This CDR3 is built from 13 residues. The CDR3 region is CASGLVAIHEQYF. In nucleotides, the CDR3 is TGTGCTAGTGGTTTGGTAGCGATCCACGAGCAGTACTTC.

CDR3 region: CASSGDTGGTEAFF. In DNA, the CDR3 is TGCGCCAGCAGCGGGGATACAGGGGGCACTGAAGCTTTCTTT. This chain links TRBV5-1 with TRBJ1-1; 8 bases fit TRBD1. The V gene end was trimmed by 4 bases and the J gene end by 4 bases; junction bases not matched to a gene: 6. Per the germline V gene, CDR1 is SGHRS and CDR2 is YFSETQ. The CDR3 extends over 14 amino acids.

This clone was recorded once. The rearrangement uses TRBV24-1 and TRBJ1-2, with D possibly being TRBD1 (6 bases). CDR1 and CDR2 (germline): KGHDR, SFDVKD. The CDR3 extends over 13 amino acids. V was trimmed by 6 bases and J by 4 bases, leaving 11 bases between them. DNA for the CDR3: TGTGCCACCAGTCAGGGGTACCGCTATGGCTACACCTTC. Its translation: CATSQGYRYGYTF.

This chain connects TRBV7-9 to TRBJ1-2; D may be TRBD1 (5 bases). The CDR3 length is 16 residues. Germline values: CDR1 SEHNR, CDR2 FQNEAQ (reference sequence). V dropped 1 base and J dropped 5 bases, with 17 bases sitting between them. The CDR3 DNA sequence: TGTGCCAGCAGCTTAGGGGGAAGGGGCTTCGGGTATGGCTACACCTTC. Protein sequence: CASSLGGRGFGYGYTF.

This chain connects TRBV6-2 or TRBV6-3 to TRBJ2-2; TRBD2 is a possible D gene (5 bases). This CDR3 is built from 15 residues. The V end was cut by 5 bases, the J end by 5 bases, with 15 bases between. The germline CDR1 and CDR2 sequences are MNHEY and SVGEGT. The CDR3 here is CASSGGGFQTGELFF. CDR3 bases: TGTGCCAGCAGTGGAGGAGGATTCCAGACCGGGGAGCTGTTTTTT.

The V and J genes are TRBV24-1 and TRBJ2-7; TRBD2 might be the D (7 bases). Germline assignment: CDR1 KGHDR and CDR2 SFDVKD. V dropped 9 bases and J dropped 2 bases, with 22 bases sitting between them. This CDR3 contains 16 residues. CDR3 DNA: TGTGCCACCGCCGGGGGGCGGGCCTCCCATCCCTACGAGCAGTACTTC. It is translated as CATAGGRASHPYEQYF.

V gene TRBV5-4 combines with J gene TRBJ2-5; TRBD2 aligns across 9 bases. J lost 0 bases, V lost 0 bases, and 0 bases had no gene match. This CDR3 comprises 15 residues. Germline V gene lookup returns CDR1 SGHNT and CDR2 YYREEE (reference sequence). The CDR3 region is CASSLGGGDQETQYF. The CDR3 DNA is TGTGCCAGCAGCTTGGGCGGGGGGGACCAAGAGACCCAGTACTTC.

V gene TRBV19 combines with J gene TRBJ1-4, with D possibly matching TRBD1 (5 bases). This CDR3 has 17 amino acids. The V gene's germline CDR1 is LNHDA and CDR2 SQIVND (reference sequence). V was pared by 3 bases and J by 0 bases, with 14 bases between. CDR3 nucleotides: TGTGCCAGTAGTATCGGGGGAGGACACGCAACTAATGAAAAACTGTTTTTT. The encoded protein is CASSIGGGHATNEKLFF.

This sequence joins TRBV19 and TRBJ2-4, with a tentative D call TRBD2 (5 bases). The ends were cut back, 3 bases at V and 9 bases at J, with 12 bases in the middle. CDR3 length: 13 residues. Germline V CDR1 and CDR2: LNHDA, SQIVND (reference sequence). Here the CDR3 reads CASSMNRDGIQYF. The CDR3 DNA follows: TGTGCCAGTAGTATGAACCGGGATGGCATTCAGTACTTC.

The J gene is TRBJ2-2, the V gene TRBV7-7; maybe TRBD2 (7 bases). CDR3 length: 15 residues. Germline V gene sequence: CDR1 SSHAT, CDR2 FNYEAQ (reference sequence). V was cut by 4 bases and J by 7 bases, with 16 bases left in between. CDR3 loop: CASSSTGGGNGELFF. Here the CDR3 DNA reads TGTGCCAGCAGCTCAACGGGGGGCGGAAACGGGGAGCTGTTTTTT.

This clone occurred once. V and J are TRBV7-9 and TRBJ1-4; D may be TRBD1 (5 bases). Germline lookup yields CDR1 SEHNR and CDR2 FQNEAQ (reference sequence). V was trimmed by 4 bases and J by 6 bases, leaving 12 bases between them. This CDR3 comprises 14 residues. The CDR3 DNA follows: TGTGCCAGCAGCTCGGGCTCGGGGGATGAAAAACTGTTTTTT. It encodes CASSSGSGDEKLFF.